This entry lists 15 T cell receptor beta chains sequenced from one sample in a study of vaccination effects on CD4 cells after COVID-19. No antigen has been identified for these receptors. TCRdb keeps only in-frame clones here, not all; method: immunoSEQ multiplex PCR. The repertoire holds tens of thousands of clones, with roughly 70% as singletons. With the ViraFEST assay, the study expanded antigen-specific CD4+ T cells using viral peptide pools, then sequenced them. Culturing for 10 to 11 days preceded CD4+ T cell isolation. None of the vaccinated had previously contracted SARS-CoV-2, and their nucleocapsid antibodies tested negative. The sample consisted of CD4+ T cells from PBMCs cultured with HCoV-NL63 spike peptides, taken before COVID-19 vaccination. The receptors derive from a human donor who received a COVID-19 vaccine.

This clone was counted only a few times. This chain connects TRBV12-2 to TRBJ1-1. TRBV12-2 is a pseudogene. The CDR3 spans 14 residues. In nucleotides, the CDR3 is TGTGCAAGTCGCCCGGACGGCGAGAACACTGAAGCTTTCTTT. Its translation: CASRPDGENTEAFF.

The CDR3 region has the DNA TGTGCCAGCACCCTAGGGGTATATGGCTACACCTTC. Protein sequence: CASTLGVYGYTF. This rearrangement joins TRBV6-5 to TRBJ1-2, with D possibly TRBD1 on 5 matching bases. The CDR3 sequence is 12 residues long. Per the germline V gene, CDR1 is MNHEY and CDR2 is SVGAGI. Trimming shortened V by 7 bases and J by 5 bases, and 11 bases separated the two germline ends.

This sequence joins TRBV10-3 and TRBJ1-4; a weak D match, TRBD1 (5 bases). The CDR3 extends over 13 amino acids. Trimming took 9 bases from V and 8 from J, leaving 16 bases between them. From germline, CDR1 is ENHRY and CDR2 SYGVKD. CDR3 bases: TGTGCCATACAGCAGGGCAGGAACGAAAAACTGTTTTTT. It encodes CAIQQGRNEKLFF.

The CDR3, as DNA: TGTGCCACCAGCAGAGATGGCGGCGAATCAGATACGCAGTATTTT. This sequence encodes CATSRDGGESDTQYF. This chain links TRBV15 with TRBJ2-3; D is ambiguous. The CDR3 consists of 15 residues. V lost 0 bases, J lost 4 bases, and 11 bases lay in between. CDR1 and CDR2 from the germline V gene are LNHNV and YYDKDF (reference sequence).

The chain joins TRBV30 to TRBJ2-5; D ambiguous. This CDR3 has 11 amino acids. V gave up 3 bases and J gave up 3 bases, with 5 bases separating them. Germline-derived CDR1 and CDR2 are GTSNPN and SVGIG (reference sequence). The CDR3 DNA is TGTGCCTGGAGCAATGAAGAGACCCAGTACTTC. Translation: CAWSNEETQYF.

This chain links TRBV25-1 with TRBJ2-4; tentatively, D is TRBD1 (6 bases). V lost 2 bases, J lost 0 bases, and 11 bases lay in between. From germline, CDR1 is MGHDK and CDR2 SYGVNS. There are 16 residues in the CDR3. CDR3 sequence (DNA): TGTGCCAGCAGTGAAACAGGGCCGATAGCCAAAAACATTCAGTACTTC. Translation gives CASSETGPIAKNIQYF.

The chain couples TRBV6-2 or TRBV6-3 to TRBJ2-5; no clear D. The V gene lost 6 bases and the J gene lost 1 base, with 9 bases spanning the gap. This CDR3 contains 13 residues. CDR1 is MNHEY and CDR2 is SVGEGT in the germline V gene. The CDR3 reads CASSPYLQETQYF. CDR3 bases: TGTGCCAGCAGCCCTTACCTCCAAGAGACCCAGTACTTC.

The chain links TRBV5-4 to TRBJ1-1, with TRBD1 matching 10 bases. The CDR3 is made up of 17 amino acids. V shed 1 base, J shed 1 base, and the junction held 7 bases outside the gene matches. Germline CDR1 SGHNT, CDR2 YYREEE (reference sequence). CDR3 region: CASSLPPGQGQNTEAFF. The CDR3 DNA sequence: TGTGCCAGCAGCTTGCCACCGGGACAGGGGCAGAACACTGAAGCTTTCTTT. The full variable domain, in which reference TRBV5-4 and TRBJ1-1 provide the parts outside the CDR3, is ETGVTQSPTHLIKTRGQQVTLRCSSQSGHNTVSWYQQALGQGPQFIFQYYREEENGRGNFPPRFSGLQFPNYSSELNVNALELDDSALYLCASSLPPGQGQNTEAFFGQGTRLTVV.

This chain joins TRBV29-1 and TRBJ1-1; 7 bases fit TRBD1. The CDR3 consists of 14 residues. V was clipped by 0 bases and J by 2 bases; unmatched bases: 3. Germline CDR1 and CDR2: SQVTM and ANQGSEA. The CDR3 bases are TGCAGCGTTGAAGATCGACAGGGCAACACTGAAGCTTTCTTT. This gives the protein CSVEDRQGNTEAFF.

This chain uses TRBV7-6 with TRBJ1-4; D unclear. Germline-derived CDR1 and CDR2 are SGHVS and FNYEAQ. CDR3 size: 16 residues. Trimming cost V 5 bases and J 0 bases, with 13 bases left between them. CDR3 protein: CASSPSWAATNEKLFF. The CDR3 DNA follows: TGTGCCAGCAGCCCGTCCTGGGCTGCAACTAATGAAAAACTGTTTTTT.

The gene calls are TRBV21-1 and TRBJ1-5; the table assigns TRBD1, which was not confirmed against the DNA. TRBV21-1 is a pseudogene locus. The CDR3 loop spans 15 amino acids. The DNA of the CDR3 is TGTGCCAGCAGCAAACTCAGGGGGCGGGTTCAGCCCCAGCATTTT. Its protein product is CASSKLRGRVQPQHF.

The CDR3 region is CASSRGRQRGLAGAWPYEQYF. The CDR3 DNA sequence: TGTGCCAGCAGTCGTGGGAGGCAGCGAGGACTAGCGGGAGCGTGGCCCTACGAGCAGTACTTC. The chain couples TRBV27 to TRBJ2-7, with 13 bases identical to TRBD2. The trim removed 5 bases at V and 2 bases at J, leaving 21 bases unmatched. Germline V CDR1 and CDR2: MNHEY, SMNVEV (reference sequence). CDR3 length: 21 residues.

The chain combines TRBV7-8 with TRBJ2-4, with 7 nucleotides matching TRBD2. The CDR3 is made up of 16 amino acids. With 1 base clipped from V and 3 bases from J, the junction kept 6 bases outside the gene matches. Germline V gives CDR1 SGHVS, CDR2 FQNEAQ. The CDR3 loop is CASSLVPRGYKNIQYF. The CDR3 DNA sequence: TGTGCCAGCAGCTTAGTCCCGCGGGGGTACAAAAACATTCAGTACTTC. Using reference TRBV7-8 and TRBJ2-4 for the parts outside the CDR3, the full variable domain is GAGVSQSPRYKVAKRGQDVALRCDPISGHVSLFWYQQALGQGPEFLTYFQNEAQLDKSGLPSDRFFAERPEGSVSTLKIQRTQQEDSAVYLCASSLVPRGYKNIQYFGAGTRLSVL.

The chain has TRBV3-1 (or the pseudogene TRBV3-2) and TRBJ2-3, with D maybe TRBD1 (5 bases). Trimming cost V 2 bases and J 10 bases, with 10 bases left between them. The length of the CDR3 is 12 residues. Germline CDR1 is LGHDT and CDR2 is YNNKEL (reference sequence). CDR3 region: CASSQTGEAQYF. The CDR3 DNA reads as TGTGCCAGCAGCCAAACAGGAGAGGCGCAGTATTTT.

V gene TRBV3-1 (or the pseudogene TRBV3-2) combines with J gene TRBJ1-2; D might be TRBD1 (6 bases). Germline V lookup: CDR1 LGHDT, CDR2 YNNKEL (reference sequence). V lost 1 base, J lost 4 bases, and 10 bases lay in between. The CDR3 length is 14 residues. The DNA for the CDR3 is TGTGCCAGCAGCCAAGCCAGACAGGCCTATGGCTACACCTTC. Its translation: CASSQARQAYGYTF.